This TCR beta chain was found in a study of shared clonotypes between healthy human individuals. In the authors' methods: In the immunoSEQ data, sequences were junction-only and lacked quality scores, so filtering differed. Only in-frame clones appear in the TCRdb table, and some are missing; sequencing was by immunoSEQ multiplex PCR. V and J calls and clone size follow that table, whereas D and trimming were derived from the DNA. Counted here are approximately 2.5 million clones, under 95% occurring once; the ten biggest clones make up 0.36%. CDR3 size: 14 residues. In germline, CDR1 is ENHRY, CDR2 SYGVKD. V dropped 6 bases and J dropped 8; count of bases not matched to a gene: 10. Study results and limitations: The four-donor shared clonotypes exceeded non-shared clonotypes in generation probability, with non-shared ones scoring lower.

A word on this clone: Its antigen is unknown.

The sequence was collected from a young man in good health. Some clones in this sample may be carry-over from other donors' samples. The chain recombines TRBV10-3 with TRBJ1-2; TRBD1 matches at 9 bases. Sequencing was carried out using naive CD4+ T cells from PBMCs. The sample's subset: CD45RA+ positively selected. The CDR3 sequence is CAISGQGLVGGYTF. CDR3 in DNA: TGTGCCATCAGCGGACAGGGGCTAGTGGGGGGCTACACCTTC.